These 32 T cell receptor beta chains were all obtained from the same sample, sequenced in a study of blood T cells in healthy people across ages. Through a sample-barcoded 5' primer and a J-beta primer mix, a second PCR was run for roughly 7 to 11 cycles. Each CDR3 protein gets one entry after TCRdb re-called the 5' RACE reads with MiXCR. The sample records fewer than 950,000 distinct CDR3 sequences, approximately 55% being singletons. The sample was blood. Receptors were obtained from an older man in good health.

This chain joins TRBV9 and TRBJ2-2, with D perhaps TRBD2 (5 bases). CDR3 length: 13 amino acids. The germline V and J ends were trimmed by 7 bases and 4 bases, with 11 bases remaining between them. Germline assignment: CDR1 SGDLS and CDR2 YYNGEE. As DNA, the CDR3 is TGTGCCAGCTGCGAGACTATCACCGGGGAGCTGTTTTTT. Its translation: CASCETITGELFF.

CDR3 sequence: CASSYSTIRGRGETQYF. DNA for the CDR3: TGTGCCAGCAGTTACTCTACGATCCGGGGGAGAGGAGAGACCCAGTACTTC. The chain joins TRBV6-7 to TRBJ2-5, with a weak D call TRBD2 (6 bases). Being an ORF, TRBV6-7 has a function that is uncertain. The CDR3 covers 17 residues. Trimming stripped 0 bases from V and 4 bases from J, with 18 bases between.

This clonotype was observed many times. The rearrangement uses TRBV29-1 and TRBJ2-3, with D possibly being TRBD2 (5 bases). V gave up 6 bases and J gave up 0 bases, with 16 bases separating them. CDR1 is SQVTM, CDR2 ANQGSEA, per germline. CDR3 size: 15 residues. CDR3 in amino acids: CSVPPVATSTDTQYF. The CDR3 DNA reads TGCAGCGTCCCACCGGTAGCGACTAGCACAGATACGCAGTATTTT.

This chain joins TRBV5-1 and TRBJ2-3; TRBD2 matches 7 bases. The CDR3 runs to 16 residues. Looked up from germline, CDR1 is SGHRS and CDR2 is YFSETQ. The ends lost 2 bases at V and 3 bases at J; junction bases unmatched: 9. This chain's CDR3 is CASSFHRGSITDTQYF. CDR3 bases: TGCGCCAGCAGCTTTCACCGCGGGAGTATTACAGATACGCAGTATTTT.

This clonotype was seen a single time. CDR3 DNA sequence: TGTGCCAGCAGCCCGCGGGACTCCACCTTATACGCGTATTTT. Amino acids: CASSPRDSTLYAYF. The J gene is TRBJ2-3, the V gene TRBV7-8; tentative D call: TRBD2 (6 bases). The CDR3 sequence is 14 residues long. CDR1 is SGHVS, CDR2 FQNEAQ, per germline. V gave up 5 bases and J gave up 14 bases, with 23 bases separating them.

For this clonotype: The missing conserved phenylalanine or tryptophan at the end of this CDR3 makes a read error likely. No DNA is shown, since the ends of the CDR3 on it are uncertain; the CDR3 is the one TCRdb lists. The V gene is TRBV29-1, the J gene TRBJ2-3; TRBD2 was called by the table and not checked on the DNA. From germline, CDR1 is SQVTM and CDR2 ANQGSEA. The CDR3 is 12 amino acids in total, end residues counted. The CDR3 sequence is CSVARAGEYAYV.

The chain has TRBV20-1 and TRBJ2-4; 11 bases agree with TRBD1. The CDR3 has 13 amino acids. Germline V lookup: CDR1 DFQATT, CDR2 SNEGSKA (reference sequence). CDR3 loop: CSGMGQGVGEQYF. The CDR3 DNA is TGCAGCGGGATGGGACAGGGGGTGGGTGAGCAGTACTTC.

The rearrangement links TRBV7-9 to TRBJ2-2; D call uncertain. Germline loops: CDR1 SEHNR, CDR2 FQNEAQ (reference sequence). V gave up 1 base and J gave up 11 bases, with 5 bases separating them. The CDR3 runs 11 residues. The CDR3 protein is CASSLESELFF. The CDR3 DNA sequence: TGTGCCAGCAGCTTAGAGTCCGAGCTGTTTTTT. The full variable domain, completed using reference TRBV7-9 and TRBJ2-2, is DTGVSQNPRHKITKRGQNVTFRCDPISEHNRLYWYRQTLGQGPEFLTYFQNEAQLEKSRLLSDRFSAERPKGSFSTLEIQRTEQGDSAMYLCASSLESELFFGEGSRLTVL.

The chain is built from TRBV4-2 and TRBJ2-7; D remains ambiguous. The CDR3 consists of 19 residues. Germline V gene lookup returns CDR1 LGHNA and CDR2 YNFKEQ. Trimming took off 0 bases at V and 4 bases at J, with 25 bases between the two ends. CDR3 amino acids: CASSQDWPIAAGSSYEQYF. The CDR3 bases are TGTGCCAGCAGCCAAGATTGGCCCATCGCTGCCGGCTCGTCATACGAGCAGTACTTC.

This clonotype appeared a few times. The chain carries TRBV7-8 and TRBJ2-1, with D uncertain. V was clipped by 1 base and J by 0 bases, with 10 bases between them. CDR1 is SGHVS and CDR2 is FQNEAQ in the germline V gene. The CDR3 spans 16 residues. CDR3 coding DNA: TGTGCCAGCAGCTTAGTTACCAAGAGCTCCTACAATGAGCAGTTCTTC. It is translated as CASSLVTKSSYNEQFF.

This chain links TRBV6-1 with TRBJ2-1, with 7 bases lining up with TRBD2. After removal of 4 bases from V and 5 bases from J, the junction contained 8 bases not matched to a gene. The CDR3 loop spans 15 amino acids. CDR1 MNHNS and CDR2 SASEGT come from the germline V gene. In nucleotides, the CDR3 is TGTGCCAGCAGTGGGCGGGAGACTATCGACAATGAGCAGTTCTTC. It codes for CASSGRETIDNEQFF.

This chain uses TRBV20-1 with TRBJ1-5; D is uncertain. The CDR3 has 14 amino acids. Trimming pared 3 bases from V and 4 bases from J, leaving 13 bases between. Per the germline V gene, CDR1 is DFQATT and CDR2 is SNEGSKA (reference sequence). The CDR3 DNA is TGCAGTGCTAGGGAAGGGCAATGGAATCAGCCCCAGCATTTT. Protein: CSAREGQWNQPQHF.

The table lists this clonotype with a few counts. The chain recombines TRBV10-3 with TRBJ2-3; 8 nucleotides match TRBD2. The V and J ends lost 3 bases and 2 bases, in that order; junction bases with no gene match: 4. The CDR3 consists of 15 residues. CDR1 is ENHRY, CDR2 SYGVKD, per germline. CDR3 coding DNA: TGTGCCATCAGTGAAGTAGCGGGGTCCACAGATACGCAGTATTTT. This translates into CAISEVAGSTDTQYF.

V is TRBV5-1 and J is TRBJ1-4; the D is unclear. This CDR3 is 15 amino acids long. V was pared by 4 bases and J by 1 base, with 11 bases between. The germline V gene encodes CDR1 SGHRS and CDR2 YFSETQ. The CDR3 bases are TGCGCCAGCAGCCCCCGACGGCTAACTAATGAAAAACTGTTTTTT. It is translated as CASSPRRLTNEKLFF.

This chain links TRBV12-3 or TRBV12-4 with TRBJ2-1, with 10 bases lining up with TRBD2. With V trimmed by 2 bases and J by 9 bases, 13 bases remained unmatched. CDR3 length: 17 amino acids. As DNA, the CDR3 is TGTGCCAGCAGTTTAAGGCTAGCGGGAGTTGAAGTAGGTGAGCAGTTCTTC. It encodes CASSLRLAGVEVGEQFF.

The J gene is TRBJ1-5, the V gene TRBV10-3; no clear D. Trimming removed 6 bases from V and 0 bases from J, with 9 bases in between. Per germline, CDR1 ENHRY and CDR2 SYGVKD. This CDR3 is built from 14 residues. CDR3 in amino acids: CAISLDDSNQPQHF. CDR3 nucleotide sequence: TGTGCCATCAGCCTGGACGATAGCAATCAGCCCCAGCATTTT.

This clonotype was picked up a small number of times. V gene TRBV20-1 combines with J gene TRBJ2-5; tentative D call: TRBD1 (6 bases). The J call is uncertain, as TRBJ2-7 better fits the DNA end. CDR3 size: 13 residues. Germline-derived CDR1 and CDR2 are DFQATT and SNEGSKA (reference sequence). The CDR3 protein is CSADLGTWGEQYF. CDR3 sequence (DNA): TGCAGTGCAGACTTGGGGACATGGGGCGAGCAGTACTTC.

This clonotype was counted a few times. The V gene is TRBV20-1, the J gene TRBJ2-7; TRBD2 matches 13 bases. CDR1 is DFQATT, CDR2 SNEGSKA, per germline (reference sequence). Trimming cost V 8 bases and J 7 bases; bases outside gene matches: 14. The CDR3 runs 15 residues. Written as DNA, the CDR3 is TGCAGTACCCGGACTAGCGGGAGACCAGAGTTGGAGCAGTACTTC. Its translation: CSTRTSGRPELEQYF.

This clonotype has just one count. V and J are TRBV11-3 and TRBJ2-1, with TRBD2 identical over 15 bases. The V segment lost 10 bases and the J segment 4 bases; nucleotides outside the gene matches: 8. Germline CDR1 and CDR2: SGHNT and YENEEA. The CDR3 consists of 16 residues. The CDR3 reads CATGLAGGPFYNEQFF. DNA for the CDR3: TGTGCCACAGGACTAGCGGGAGGGCCTTTTTACAATGAGCAGTTCTTC.

In this sample, this clonotype turned up a few times. This chain uses TRBV2 with TRBJ2-4; D is unclear. The germline CDR1 and CDR2 sequences are SNHLY and FYNNEI. The CDR3 is 11 residues long. Trimming left V 5 bases short and J 4 bases short, with 3 bases between. CDR3 nucleotides: TGTGCCAGCAGTCTTAAAAACATTCAGTACTTC. This gives the protein CASSLKNIQYF.

This clonotype was observed a handful of times. The J gene is TRBJ2-3, the V gene TRBV6-4, with 11 nucleotides matching TRBD1. From germline, CDR1 is MRHNA and CDR2 SNTAGT. Trimming removed 5 bases from V and 4 bases from J; junction bases left unmatched: 11. The CDR3 has 17 residues. The CDR3 region has the DNA TGTGCCAGCAGTCAGACTAGGACAGGGGGCGGCGCAGATACGCAGTATTTT. This sequence encodes CASSQTRTGGGADTQYF.

The chain has TRBV12-3 or TRBV12-4 and TRBJ2-3, with D possibly being TRBD1 or TRBD2 (5 bases each). Deletions cut 5 bases from V and 2 bases from J, with 14 bases between. This CDR3 spans 15 amino acids. The DNA of the CDR3 is TGTGCCAGCAGTCCACTGGGGGATTTCACAGATACGCAGTATTTT. This encodes CASSPLGDFTDTQYF.

This clonotype has only one observation. V is TRBV6-2 or TRBV6-3 and J is TRBJ1-2; weak D call: TRBD1 (6 bases). The CDR3 totals 16 residues. V was pared by 0 bases and J by 4 bases, with 15 bases between. From germline, CDR1 is MNHEY and CDR2 SVGEGT. The CDR3 loop is CASSYSRQDGGYGYTF. The CDR3 DNA reads TGTGCCAGCAGTTACTCGAGACAGGACGGGGGCTATGGCTACACCTTC.

The chain is built from TRBV15 and TRBJ2-5, with D uncertain. The CDR3 spans 16 residues. V lost 1 base to trimming and J lost 5 bases, with 17 bases between them. Per the germline V gene, CDR1 is LNHNV and CDR2 is YYDKDF (reference sequence). The CDR3 sequence is CATSRGMGPNRETQYF. Written as DNA, the CDR3 is TGTGCCACCAGCAGAGGCATGGGCCCAAATAGGGAGACCCAGTACTTC.

This clonotype was seen more than once but under ten times. The V gene is TRBV24-1, the J gene TRBJ2-7; 9 nucleotides agree with TRBD1. V lost 9 bases and J lost 7; bases outside the gene matches: 6. The germline V gene encodes CDR1 KGHDR and CDR2 SFDVKD. The CDR3 is 12 residues long. In DNA, the CDR3 is TGTGCCACCTCACAGGGGGCGCGGGAGCAGTACTTC. Its protein is CATSQGAREQYF.

This chain joins TRBV24-1 and TRBJ2-1; D not certain. Trimming removed 3 bases from V and 0 bases from J, with 11 bases in between. This CDR3 is built from 16 residues. In germline, CDR1 is KGHDR, CDR2 SFDVKD. The CDR3 sequence: CATSDKRVGSYNEQFF. CDR3 DNA sequence: TGTGCCACCAGTGATAAGAGAGTAGGCTCCTACAATGAGCAGTTCTTC.

The chain couples TRBV2 to TRBJ2-7; D is perhaps TRBD2 (6 bases). Trimming shortened V by 2 bases and J by 7 bases, and 15 bases separated the two germline ends. Germline loops: CDR1 SNHLY, CDR2 FYNNEI. The CDR3 loop spans 14 amino acids. The CDR3: CASSELAPSGEQYF. The CDR3 DNA follows: TGTGCCAGCAGTGAACTAGCGCCCTCTGGGGAGCAGTACTTC.

This chain's CDR3 is CASSYVRQGRANEQFF. The CDR3, as DNA: TGTGCCAGCAGTTACGTTCGGCAGGGGAGGGCCAATGAGCAGTTCTTC. The J gene is TRBJ2-1, the V gene TRBV6-5, with D tentatively TRBD2 (7 bases). Trimming took 2 bases from V and 6 from J, leaving 17 bases between them. CDR1 and CDR2 (germline): MNHEY, SVGAGI. CDR3 length: 16 amino acids.

The CDR3 protein is CASSPERDDYEQYF. The DNA for the CDR3 is TGTGCCAGCTCACCAGAGCGGGACGACTACGAGCAGTACTTC. The rearrangement joins TRBV18 to TRBJ2-5; 7 bases map to TRBD2. The J call is doubtful: the DNA matches TRBJ2-7 better. CDR3 length equals 14 residues. CDR1 KGHSH and CDR2 LQKENI come from the germline V gene.

The J gene is TRBJ1-4, the V gene TRBV20-1; 10 positions match TRBD1. The CDR3 length is 17 residues. V lost 1 base, J lost 4 bases, and 9 bases stayed unmatched. Germline CDR1 reads DFQATT; CDR2 reads SNEGSKA (reference sequence). The DNA of the CDR3 is TGCAGTGCTAGAGTTTTGACAGGGGGCGCAGATAATGAAAAACTGTTTTTT. Amino acids: CSARVLTGGADNEKLFF.

In this sample, this clonotype turned up a few times. CDR3 residues: CASSYPGRDAYF. DNA for the CDR3: TGTGCCAGCAGCTATCCCGGTAGAGACGCGTATTTT. V and J are TRBV7-2 and TRBJ2-3, with no clear D. Germline V gives CDR1 SGHTA, CDR2 FQGNSA. V gave up 4 bases and J gave up 14 bases, with 16 bases separating them. The CDR3 totals 12 residues.

This clonotype was observed a single time. This chain joins TRBV28 and TRBJ1-6; 8 nucleotides line up with TRBD1. Trimming took 6 bases from V and 5 from J; bases not matched to a gene: 6. The CDR3 is 15 amino acids. The germline CDR1 and CDR2 sequences are MDHEN and SYDVKM. CDR3: CASSPGQGNNSPLHF. In nucleotides, the CDR3 is TGTGCCAGCAGCCCAGGACAGGGCAATAATTCACCCCTCCACTTT.